This T cell receptor (beta chain) was sequenced during a study of T cells in Graves' hyperthyroidism and ophthalmopathy. Study-wide points: Ophthalmopathy could be told apart from stable hyperthyroidism with a 13 V-J model.

This CDR3 has 14 amino acids. The trim removed 2 bases at V and 4 bases at J, leaving 3 bases unmatched. Germline V gene sequence: CDR1 MDHEN, CDR2 SYDVKM. Amplified TCR beta CDR3 regions came from RNA transcripts. TCR CDR3 regions were first amplified by RT-PCR with HTBI primers. TCRdb re-called the multiplex PCR reads through MiXCR, storing one row per CDR3 protein. The sample consists of under 350,000 distinct CDR3 sequences, over 15% of them appearing once. As regards this clonotype: The antigen is unknown.

A Clinical Activity Score of at least 3, a NOSPECS grade of at least 4 and a duration under 3 months were recorded in the ophthalmopathy patients. Patients showing uncontrolled infection, other autoimmune disease, pregnancy or lactation were ineligible. This sequence originates from a woman aged 60-70 years with Graves' ophthalmopathy. The V gene is TRBV28, the J gene TRBJ1-2, with 8 bases identical to TRBD1. The material sequenced was blood. The CDR3 DNA follows: TGTGCCAGCAGTTTACCGACAGGGGCCTATGGCTACACCTTC. This codes for CASSLPTGAYGYTF.